The 12 T cell receptor beta chains below were found in one sample sequenced in a study of blood T cell repertoires in COVID-19 (dated by TCRdb to 2020 to 2021). Library method: the immunoSEQ multiplex PCR assay. TCRdb took over this immuneACCESS table, retaining in-frame rearrangements with V and J assigned. Such tables are incomplete; in checked studies, under half of the missing clones stem from an unresolved V gene, and the remainder is unexplained. The sample records some 110,000 clones, about 80% of which are singletons. The ten top clones hold more than 13% of the sample. Source material: peripheral blood. These receptor sequences come from a woman in her fifties or sixties with acute or convalescent COVID-19.

The V gene is TRBV5-6, the J gene TRBJ2-3; 7 bases map to TRBD1. The CDR3 spans 17 residues. The J segment lost 0 bases and the V segment lost 4 bases, leaving 11 bases of the junction unmatched. Germline V lookup: CDR1 SGHDT, CDR2 YYEEEE. CDR3 coding DNA: TGTGCCAGCAGCCCGCGGACAGGATTCCATAGCACAGATACGCAGTATTTT. It yields the protein CASSPRTGFHSTDTQYF.

The CDR3 sequence is CASSARFLAGGPETQYF. The CDR3 bases are TGTGCCAGCAGTGCCCGGTTCTTGGCGGGGGGGCCAGAGACCCAGTACTTC. The chain couples TRBV27 to TRBJ2-5, with 9 nucleotides matching TRBD2. There are 17 residues in the CDR3. V gave up 5 bases and J gave up 4 bases; unmatched junction bases: 14. The germline CDR1 and CDR2 sequences are MNHEY and SMNVEV (reference sequence).

The chain carries TRBV13 and TRBJ2-5; D perhaps matches TRBD1 (5 bases). The CDR3 is made up of 13 amino acids. Trimming pared 4 bases from V and 4 bases from J, leaving 10 bases between. The germline CDR1 and CDR2 sequences are PRHDT and FYEKMQ (reference sequence). CDR3 nucleotide sequence: TGTGCCAGCAGCTACCGGCAGGGAGAGACCCAGTACTTC. It is translated as CASSYRQGETQYF. The entire variable domain, with the rest obtained from reference TRBV13 and TRBJ2-5, is as follows: AAGVIQSPRHLIKEKRETATLKCYPIPRHDTVYWYQQGPGQDPQFLISFYEKMQSDKGSIPDRFSAQQFSDYHSELNMSSLELGDSALYFCASSYRQGETQYFGPGTRLLVL.

The chain combines TRBV5-8 with TRBJ2-1; D may be TRBD1 (6 bases). The CDR3 is 16 residues long. Germline CDR1 is SGHTS and CDR2 is YDEGEE. V was cut by 0 bases and J by 2 bases, with 12 bases left in between. The CDR3 is CASSLVTGPPYNEQFF. CDR3 DNA sequence: TGTGCCAGCAGCTTGGTCACAGGGCCCCCCTACAATGAGCAGTTCTTC.

This clone was counted a single time. The chain recombines TRBV5-1 with TRBJ2-5; 9 positions match TRBD2. Germline lookup yields CDR1 SGHRS and CDR2 YFSETQ. Losses at the gene ends were 6 bases for V and 3 bases for J; bases not matched to a gene: 3. This CDR3 contains 13 residues. The CDR3 here is CASTLAGEETQYF. DNA of the CDR3: TGCGCCAGCACCTTAGCGGGGGAAGAGACCCAGTACTTC.

CDR3 DNA: TGTGCCAGCAGTTTCGGGGATCCTGGCTACACCTTC. It yields the protein CASSFGDPGYTF. This chain uses TRBV12-3 or TRBV12-4 with TRBJ1-2; D is undetermined. The CDR3 runs to 12 residues. V was trimmed by 3 bases and J by 7 bases, leaving 9 bases between them.

The chain carries TRBV29-1 and TRBJ1-2; the match to TRBD1 covers 7 bases. With V trimmed by 6 bases and J by 2 bases, 3 bases remained unmatched. The CDR3 is made up of 12 amino acids. Germline loops: CDR1 SQVTM, CDR2 ANQGSEA. CDR3 protein: CSVQGENYGYTF. As DNA, the CDR3 is TGCAGCGTCCAGGGGGAAAACTATGGCTACACCTTC.

The chain employs TRBV5-5 and TRBJ2-5; 14 nucleotides match TRBD2. Looked up from germline, CDR1 is SGHKS and CDR2 is YYEKEE (reference sequence). This CDR3 contains 17 residues. V lost 4 bases to trimming and J lost 5 bases; unmatched junction nucleotides: 10. CDR3 amino acids: CASSTTGTSGSGETQYF. The CDR3 bases are TGTGCCAGCAGCACAACCGGGACTAGCGGGAGCGGGGAGACCCAGTACTTC. The whole variable domain, remainder taken from reference TRBV5-5 and TRBJ2-5, is DAGVTQSPTHLIKTRGQQVTLRCSPISGHKSVSWYQQVLGQGPQFIFQYYEKEERGRGNFPDRFSARQFPNYSSELNVNALLLGDSALYLCASSTTGTSGSGETQYFGPGTRLLVL.

The chain combines TRBV2 with TRBJ1-4, with 12 bases identical to TRBD1. Losses at the gene ends were 4 bases for V and 8 bases for J; bases not matched to a gene: 5. The germline gives CDR1 SNHLY, CDR2 FYNNEI. The CDR3 is made up of 15 amino acids. CDR3 sequence reads: CASSGSGTGGEKLFF. The CDR3 bases are TGTGCCAGCAGTGGATCCGGGACAGGGGGCGAAAAACTGTTTTTT.

V usage is TRBV5-4 and J usage is TRBJ2-7, with 10 bases fitting TRBD1. This CDR3 is built from 15 residues. CDR1 is SGHNT and CDR2 is YYREEE in the germline V gene (reference sequence). V lost 4 bases, J lost 4 bases, and 8 bases stayed unmatched. The CDR3 region is CASSPPGQGLYEQYF. The CDR3 DNA reads TGTGCCAGCAGCCCCCCGGGACAGGGGTTGTACGAGCAGTACTTC.

The count of this clone is one. The genes are TRBV28 and TRBJ2-6; perhaps TRBD2 as D (6 bases). Trimming removed 6 bases at V and 1 base at J, with 10 bases between. Germline CDR1 reads MDHEN; CDR2 reads SYDVKM. There are 15 residues in the CDR3. The DNA for the CDR3 is TGTGCCAGCAGCGACGGGGGTTCTGGGGCCAACGTCCTGACTTTC. Amino acids: CASSDGGSGANVLTF.

The rearrangement uses TRBV7-8 and TRBJ1-1, with 7 bases identical to TRBD1. This CDR3 is built from 12 residues. The germline V gene has CDR1 SGHVS and CDR2 FQNEAQ. The junction had 8 bases not matched to a gene; V was cut back by 5 bases and J by 11 bases. The CDR3 loop reads CASSGRQGTAFF. The CDR3, as DNA: TGTGCCAGCAGCGGGAGACAGGGTACGGCTTTCTTT.